Following are 27 T cell receptor beta chains from one sample sequenced in a study of blood T cell repertoires in COVID-19. Data came from immunoSEQ multiplex PCR; TCRdb stores just in-frame clones and leaves some out. The sample shows 60,000 to 100,000 clones, roughly 89% of them seen only once. Sample: peripheral blood. Receptors were obtained from a man between 50 and 59 years old with active COVID-19.

The chain employs TRBV30 and TRBJ2-7, with D possibly TRBD1 on 5 matching bases. The germline V and J ends were trimmed by 0 bases and 9 bases, with 12 bases remaining between them. The CDR3 consists of 12 residues. Germline V gives CDR1 GTSNPN, CDR2 SVGIG (reference sequence). The CDR3 is CAWSVWGGGQYF. The DNA of the CDR3 is TGTGCCTGGAGTGTCTGGGGCGGTGGGCAGTACTTC.

The chain links TRBV7-9 to TRBJ2-5, with 7 bases that match TRBD1. The V segment lost 5 bases and the J segment 2 bases; nucleotides outside the gene matches: 5. The germline gives CDR1 SEHNR, CDR2 FQNEAQ (reference sequence). The CDR3 contains 14 residues. The CDR3 loop is CASSARDRQETQYF. The CDR3 nucleotides are TGTGCCAGCAGCGCCCGGGACAGACAAGAGACCCAGTACTTC. Looking up the rest from reference TRBV7-9 and TRBJ2-5 gives the full variable domain: DTGVSQNPRHKITKRGQNVTFRCDPISEHNRLYWYRQTLGQGPEFLTYFQNEAQLEKSRLLSDRFSAERPKGSFSTLEIQRTEQGDSAMYLCASSARDRQETQYFGPGTRLLVL.

This sequence joins TRBV29-1 and TRBJ1-1, with D possibly being TRBD1 (5 bases). Trimming shortened V by 1 base and J by 4 bases, and 10 bases separated the two germline ends. Germline CDR1 is SQVTM and CDR2 is ANQGSEA. This CDR3 is 13 amino acids long. For the CDR3, the DNA is TGCAGCGTTGAAGTTGCGGGGGGCACTGAAGCTTTCTTT. Translation: CSVEVAGGTEAFF.

The V and J genes are TRBV6-5 and TRBJ1-5; a possible D gene is TRBD1 (6 bases). Trimming took 8 bases from V and 6 from J, leaving 14 bases between them. This CDR3 spans 13 amino acids. Germline V gives CDR1 MNHEY, CDR2 SVGAGI. The CDR3 coding sequence is TGTGCCAGCCACAGGGCTTTCGGTCAGCCCCAGCATTTT. It is translated as CASHRAFGQPQHF.

Of note for this clone: An end of the junction does not agree with germline; a read error may underlie this. The chain joins TRBV15 to TRBJ1-1, with D maybe TRBD1 (6 bases). This CDR3 is built from 14 residues. Germline loops: CDR1 LNHNV, CDR2 YYDKDF (reference sequence). DNA of the CDR3: TGTGCCACCAGCAGTACCGACAGGAACACTGAAGTTTTCTTT. Amino acids: CATSSTDRNTEVFF.

The genes are TRBV19 and TRBJ1-5, with D uncertain. The CDR3 is made up of 14 amino acids. V lost 2 bases, J lost 3 bases, and 8 bases lay in between. Germline V gene data show CDR1 as LNHDA and CDR2 as SQIVND (reference sequence). The CDR3 coding sequence is TGTGCCAGTAGTATATCGGGAGACAATCAGCCCCAGCATTTT. Translated, it gives CASSISGDNQPQHF.

This chain connects TRBV12-5 to TRBJ1-3; D not resolved. CDR3 size: 17 residues. The ends were cut back, 1 base at V and 1 base at J, with 14 bases in the middle. Germline V gene data show CDR1 as LGHNT and CDR2 as FRNRAP. The CDR3 spells CASGLGSGGVSGNTIYF. CDR3 sequence (DNA): TGTGCTAGTGGTTTGGGCTCGGGCGGGGTGTCTGGAAACACCATATATTTT.

V usage is TRBV20-1 and J usage is TRBJ2-1; 8 bases align to TRBD1. This CDR3 comprises 14 residues. With 3 bases clipped from V and 3 bases from J, the junction kept 4 bases outside the gene matches. CDR1 DFQATT and CDR2 SNEGSKA come from the germline V gene (reference sequence). As DNA, the CDR3 is TGCAGTGCTAGTAGGGACAGGTTCTACAATGAGCAGTTCTTC. Protein: CSASRDRFYNEQFF.

In this sample, this clone turned up a few times. The chain joins TRBV5-4 to TRBJ2-7; 7 nucleotides match TRBD1. CDR1 is SGHNT and CDR2 is YYREEE in the germline V gene (reference sequence). V trimming: 6 bases; J trimming: 5 bases; junction bases outside the gene matches: 8. The CDR3 extends over 13 amino acids. The CDR3 DNA follows: TGTGCCAGCACCAATACAGGGGCCGACGAGCAGTACTTC. It encodes CASTNTGADEQYF.

The rearrangement joins TRBV4-2 to TRBJ2-7; perhaps TRBD1 as D (6 bases). V was pared by 0 bases and J by 2 bases, with 11 bases between. The germline V gene has CDR1 LGHNA and CDR2 YNFKEQ. This CDR3 is 15 amino acids long. The CDR3 spells CASSQERTGTYEQYF. Written as DNA, the CDR3 is TGTGCCAGCAGCCAAGAGAGAACAGGGACCTACGAGCAGTACTTC.

The chain recombines TRBV10-3 with TRBJ2-3, with 11 bases aligning to TRBD2. CDR1 is ENHRY and CDR2 is SYGVKD in the germline V gene. The J segment lost 4 bases and the V segment lost 10 bases, leaving 7 bases of the junction unmatched. The CDR3 spans 14 residues. The CDR3 coding sequence is TGTGCCAGCATGGGACTAGCGGCGGCAGATACGCAGTATTTT. Translation gives CASMGLAAADTQYF.

This CDR3 is CASRADRNTEAFF. The CDR3 DNA follows: TGTGCCAGCAGGGCCGACAGAAACACTGAAGCTTTCTTT. The chain couples TRBV6-5 to TRBJ1-1; D possibly corresponds to TRBD1 (5 bases). Per germline, CDR1 MNHEY and CDR2 SVGAGI. The V end was cut by 6 bases, the J end by 2 bases, with 10 bases between. The CDR3 runs to 13 residues.

The chain carries TRBV5-1 and TRBJ1-2; 7 nucleotides agree with TRBD1. V shed 0 bases, J shed 9 bases, and the junction held 8 bases outside the gene matches. CDR3 size: 14 residues. In germline, CDR1 is SGHRS, CDR2 YFSETQ. The CDR3 DNA reads TGCGCCAGCAGCTTGGGGGTGAGGGGGCGAAGCTACACCTTC. This gives the protein CASSLGVRGRSYTF.

The genes are TRBV7-8 and TRBJ2-7, with D perhaps TRBD2 (5 bases). The V and J ends lost 4 bases and 6 bases respectively, with 13 bases between them. The V gene's germline CDR1 is SGHVS and CDR2 FQNEAQ. This CDR3 has 13 residues. CDR3 residues: CASSSHVRGEQYF. The DNA for the CDR3 is TGTGCCAGCAGCTCCCACGTCCGGGGCGAGCAGTACTTC.

In this sample, this clone turned up once. This chain connects TRBV27 to TRBJ1-5; TRBD1 agrees at 10 bases. Germline V gene sequence: CDR1 MNHEY, CDR2 SMNVEV (reference sequence). The CDR3 is 15 amino acids. After removal of 7 bases from V and 6 bases from J, the junction contained 9 bases not matched to a gene. The CDR3 sequence is CASKKTGGVFQPQHF. DNA for the CDR3: TGTGCCAGCAAAAAGACAGGGGGCGTCTTTCAGCCCCAGCATTTT.

This chain uses TRBV19 with TRBJ1-3; unclear D gene. Germline CDR1 is LNHDA and CDR2 is SQIVND (reference sequence). Trimming took 7 bases from V and 0 from J, leaving 16 bases between them. The CDR3 length is 16 residues. The CDR3 sequence is CASNLAAGSSGNTIYF. The DNA of the CDR3 is TGTGCCAGTAACCTAGCGGCGGGGAGCTCTGGAAACACCATATATTTT. The whole variable domain, filled in from reference TRBV19 and TRBJ1-3, reads DGGITQSPKYLFRKEGQNVTLSCEQNLNHDAMYWYRQDPGQGLRLIYYSQIVNDFQKGDIAEGYSVSREKKESFPLTVTSAQKNPTAFYLCASNLAAGSSGNTIYFGEGSWLTVV.

This clone is a singleton in its sample. The CDR3 is CASRNGRSNGYTF. CDR3 nucleotide sequence: TGTGCCAGCCGGAACGGGAGGTCAAATGGCTACACCTTC. This chain uses TRBV27 with TRBJ1-2; D gene uncertain. Deletions cut 8 bases from V and 6 bases from J, with 16 bases between. This CDR3 is built from 13 residues. Germline CDR1 reads MNHEY; CDR2 reads SMNVEV (reference sequence).

The chain couples TRBV29-1 to TRBJ1-2; 7 positions agree with TRBD1. After removal of 5 bases from V and 1 base from J, the junction contained 10 bases not matched to a gene. Germline assignment: CDR1 SQVTM and CDR2 ANQGSEA. The CDR3 consists of 15 residues. The CDR3 sequence: CSVRLPGTVNYGYTF. The CDR3 nucleotides read TGCAGCGTTCGACTACCCGGGACAGTTAACTATGGCTACACCTTC.

This clone showed up just once. J is TRBJ2-1 and V is TRBV7-2, with D perhaps matching TRBD1 (6 bases). The CDR3 sequence is 16 residues long. V lost 5 bases and J 6 bases, leaving 20 bases between the germline ends. Germline CDR1 and CDR2: SGHTA and FQGNSA. CDR3 coding DNA: TGTGCCAGCAGCCAACGGACACAGGGTCGAGGCAATGAGCAGTTCTTC. This encodes CASSQRTQGRGNEQFF.

V is TRBV11-1 and J is TRBJ2-1, with TRBD1 matching 9 bases. The V segment lost 4 bases and the J segment 2 bases; nucleotides outside the gene matches: 6. Germline V gene lookup returns CDR1 SGHAT and CDR2 FQDESV (reference sequence). The CDR3 is 16 residues long. The CDR3 loop reads CASSSWDRETYNEQFF. The CDR3 nucleotides are TGTGCCAGCAGCTCCTGGGACAGGGAGACCTACAATGAGCAGTTCTTC.

A single count supports this clone. The V gene is TRBV7-2, the J gene TRBJ1-1, with 9 positions matching TRBD1. CDR3 size: 13 residues. From germline, CDR1 is SGHTA and CDR2 FQGNSA. Germline trimming cut 8 bases from V and 0 bases from J; bases unmatched to any gene: 1. The DNA of the CDR3 is TGTGCCAGCGGACAGGGGATGAACACTGAAGCTTTCTTT. Its protein product is CASGQGMNTEAFF.

This clone came up once. V gene TRBV6-2 or TRBV6-3 combines with J gene TRBJ1-5; D unresolved. This CDR3 has 15 amino acids. CDR1 is MNHEY, CDR2 SVGEGT, per germline. V was shortened by 5 bases and J by 6 bases, with 17 bases between the two germline ends. The DNA of the CDR3 is TGTGCCAGCAGTCAATCGTCGGGTGGTGGTCAGCCCCAGCATTTT. This encodes CASSQSSGGGQPQHF.

V and J are TRBV7-3 and TRBJ2-3, with 9 bases matching TRBD2. The CDR3 is made up of 16 amino acids. CDR1 is SGHTA and CDR2 is FQGTGA in the germline V gene. V was clipped by 2 bases and J by 3 bases; unmatched bases: 6. CDR3 amino acids: CASSLSAGGRTDTQYF. CDR3 coding DNA: TGTGCCAGCAGCTTATCTGCGGGGGGGCGAACAGATACGCAGTATTTT.

This chain joins TRBV14 and TRBJ2-1, with 8 bases that match TRBD1. The V gene end was trimmed by 4 bases and the J gene end by 8 bases; junction bases not matched to a gene: 16. The CDR3 sequence is 17 residues long. From germline, CDR1 is SGHDN and CDR2 FVKESK. The CDR3 bases are TGTGCCAGCAGCCTTTATTCCGGGACAGGCTCAAAGGATGAGCAGTTCTTC. As protein: CASSLYSGTGSKDEQFF.

V and J are TRBV7-9 and TRBJ2-1; D is unclear. Germline CDR1 SEHNR, CDR2 FQNEAQ (reference sequence). The V end was cut by 0 bases, the J end by 8 bases, with 11 bases between. This CDR3 contains 14 residues. The CDR3 is CASSLAGSDYEQFF. The CDR3 DNA sequence: TGTGCCAGCAGCTTAGCCGGGTCAGACTATGAGCAGTTCTTC.

V is TRBV4-3 and J is TRBJ2-2; 9 nucleotides line up with TRBD1. Unmatched junction bases numbered 5, after V lost 5 bases and J lost 7 bases. The CDR3 extends over 14 amino acids. CDR1 LGHNA and CDR2 YSLEER come from the germline V gene. The CDR3 loop reads CASSLNRGRGELFF. As DNA, the CDR3 is TGCGCCAGCAGCTTGAACAGGGGGCGCGGGGAGCTGTTTTTT.

The DNA of the CDR3 is TGTGCCAGTAGTCCCGTAGGGCTAGCGGGAGGGCCCGGAGAGACCCAGTACTTC. Translation: CASSPVGLAGGPGETQYF. The gene calls are TRBV19 and TRBJ2-5, with 12 bases that match TRBD2. CDR3 length: 18 residues. In germline, CDR1 is LNHDA, CDR2 SQIVND (reference sequence). Losses at the gene ends were 5 bases for V and 4 bases for J; bases not matched to a gene: 14.